This T cell receptor beta chain is drawn from a study of control samples from healthy donors and cancer patients. The method was immunoSEQ multiplex PCR; TCRdb's version includes in-frame clones alone and lacks a portion of them. The top ten clones hold roughly 3.1% of a sample with tens of thousands of clones, about 80% of them seen once. Germline CDR1 is MNHEY and CDR2 is SVGAGI. The CDR3 has 14 amino acids. Trimming stripped 7 bases from V and 11 bases from J, with 23 bases between. This chain links TRBV6-5 with TRBJ1-1; D possibly corresponds to TRBD1 (6 bases). Input material: PBMCs. This receptor was taken from a woman aged 50 to 60 with lung cancer. CDR3 bases: TGTGCCAGCATCGATCGACAGGCTGGTTTGGAGGCTTTCTTT. Amino acids: CASIDRQAGLEAFF.